This passage covers 32 T cell receptor beta chains from one sample sequenced in a study of blood T cells in healthy people across ages. A second PCR, run for about 7 to 11 cycles, used a sample-barcoded 5' primer plus a J-beta primer mix. MiXCR was run by TCRdb on the 5' RACE reads, yielding one entry per CDR3 protein. The data hold about 1.5 million distinct CDR3 sequences, with about 45% observed a single time. Sequencing was carried out using blood. All receptors come from a woman under 30 in good health.

CDR3 protein: CATSRDRVEQYF. The CDR3 bases are TGTGCCACCAGCAGAGACAGGGTCGAGCAGTACTTC. The V call is TRBV15, the J call TRBJ2-7; TRBD1 is a possible D gene (5 bases). The CDR3 spans 12 residues. Between the trimmed V and J ends, which lost 0 bases and 6 bases, there was a span of 6 bases. CDR1 is LNHNV and CDR2 is YYDKDF in the germline V gene (reference sequence).

The chain joins TRBV20-1 to TRBJ2-1, with TRBD2 matching over 12 bases. There are 14 residues in the CDR3. Looked up from germline, CDR1 is DFQATT and CDR2 is SNEGSKA (reference sequence). After removal of 6 bases from V and 6 bases from J, the junction contained 6 bases not matched to a gene. The CDR3 is CSAETSGSPNEQFF. In nucleotides, the CDR3 is TGCAGTGCCGAGACTAGCGGGAGCCCCAATGAGCAGTTCTTC.

This clonotype was seen a few times. This chain joins TRBV29-1 and TRBJ2-7; D ambiguous. The CDR3 is 12 amino acids. Germline CDR1 reads SQVTM; CDR2 reads ANQGSEA. The V end lost 7 bases, the J end lost 0 bases, and 10 bases lay between the germline ends. The CDR3 sequence is CSGTDGSYEQYF. In DNA, the CDR3 is TGCAGCGGAACGGACGGCTCCTACGAGCAGTACTTC.

This clonotype appeared a few times. The chain is built from TRBV6-5 and TRBJ2-1, with unresolved D. Trimming cost V 2 bases and J 0 bases, with 11 bases left between them. The CDR3 contains 16 residues. Per germline, CDR1 MNHEY and CDR2 SVGAGI. For the CDR3, the DNA is TGTGCCAGCAGTTACGGCCGGCTAAGCTCCTACAATGAGCAGTTCTTC. The encoded protein is CASSYGRLSSYNEQFF.

In the case of this clonotype: Relative to the germline gene, one junction end is altered; a read error may explain this. This chain links TRBV4-3 with TRBJ2-4; D perhaps matches TRBD1 (6 bases). The J call could be wrong; TRBJ2-5 is a better fit for the DNA end. Germline CDR1 reads LGHNA; CDR2 reads YSLEER. This CDR3 comprises 14 residues. CDR3 sequence: CTSSQGPSQETQYF. For the CDR3, the DNA is TGCACCAGCAGCCAGGGGCCATCTCAAGAGACCCAGTACTTC.

The genes are TRBV12-3 or TRBV12-4 and TRBJ2-2, with unresolved D. CDR3 length: 13 amino acids. V lost 8 bases and J lost 4, with 11 bases in between. The CDR3 here is CASRSPGTGELFF. The CDR3 coding sequence is TGTGCCAGCCGCAGCCCAGGCACCGGGGAGCTGTTTTTT.

The rearrangement links TRBV6-5 to TRBJ2-3; 7 bases agree with TRBD2. V was clipped by 6 bases and J by 5 bases; unmatched bases: 2. The CDR3 spans 12 residues. The germline V gene encodes CDR1 MNHEY and CDR2 SVGAGI. Here the CDR3 reads CASSTSVDTQYF. The CDR3 DNA reads as TGTGCCAGCAGCACTAGCGTAGATACGCAGTATTTT.

The rearrangement links TRBV20-1 to TRBJ1-2, with 8 bases matching TRBD1. CDR1 and CDR2 from the germline V gene are DFQATT and SNEGSKA (reference sequence). The J segment lost 4 bases and the V segment lost 6 bases, leaving 7 bases of the junction unmatched. The CDR3 totals 13 residues. CDR3 in DNA: TGCAGTGCAACGGACAGGGCCTCCTATGGCTACACCTTC. It yields the protein CSATDRASYGYTF.

The chain links TRBV27 to TRBJ2-3; D is unclear. V was shortened by 2 bases and J by 2 bases, with 14 bases between the two germline ends. This CDR3 has 16 residues. Germline CDR1 and CDR2: MNHEY and SMNVEV (reference sequence). CDR3 sequence (DNA): TGTGCCAGCAGTTTAGGGGTGGGCCTAGTCACAGATACGCAGTATTTT. Translated: CASSLGVGLVTDTQYF.

This clonotype was counted a few times. The chain is built from TRBV7-9 and TRBJ1-6, with D possibly TRBD1 on 5 matching bases. CDR3 length equals 14 residues. V gave up 6 bases and J gave up 7 bases, with 13 bases separating them. The germline V gene has CDR1 SEHNR and CDR2 FQNEAQ (reference sequence). The CDR3 region has the DNA TGTGCCAGCAGTTTGCCGGGGGGGAATTCACCCCTCCACTTT. Amino acid sequence: CASSLPGGNSPLHF.

The chain combines TRBV29-1 with TRBJ2-5; D not resolved. Germline V gene lookup returns CDR1 SQVTM and CDR2 ANQGSEA. V lost 7 bases, J lost 2 bases, and 17 bases lay in between. This CDR3 region has 14 residues. CDR3 in amino acids: CSATWNLLQETQYF. The CDR3 bases are TGCAGCGCAACCTGGAACCTCTTACAAGAGACCCAGTACTTC.

The chain links TRBV18 to TRBJ1-1; TRBD1 is a possible D gene (5 bases). The CDR3 consists of 19 residues. Between the trimmed V and J ends, which lost 3 bases and 10 bases, there was a span of 33 bases. Germline V gives CDR1 KGHSH, CDR2 LQKENI. CDR3 nucleotides: TGTGCCAGCTCACCGGTAGTTAACCAACCCGGGACCCAGGGAGTAGGAGCTTTCTTT. This sequence encodes CASSPVVNQPGTQGVGAFF.

The chain recombines TRBV7-2 with TRBJ2-4; 11 bases fit TRBD2. The last part of the DNA fits TRBJ2-7 better; the J call may be wrong. The CDR3 consists of 18 residues. CDR1 and CDR2 (germline): SGHTA, FQGNSA. CDR3 residues: CASSLEGEGTSGIYEQYF. The CDR3 DNA reads TGTGCCAGCAGCTTAGAGGGAGAGGGGACTAGCGGCATCTACGAGCAGTACTTC.

The V gene is TRBV10-2, the J gene TRBJ2-1; 8 nucleotides match TRBD1. Per germline, CDR1 WSHSY and CDR2 SAAADI. The V gene end was trimmed by 2 bases and the J gene end by 5 bases; junction bases not matched to a gene: 5. The CDR3 is 15 amino acids. The CDR3 coding sequence is TGCGCCAGCAGTGAGCCCAGGACAGGGCACAATGAGCAGTTCTTC. It is translated as CASSEPRTGHNEQFF.

The chain carries TRBV20-1 and TRBJ1-4; unclear D gene. Germline V gene lookup returns CDR1 DFQATT and CDR2 SNEGSKA (reference sequence). The V and J ends lost 4 bases and 4 bases respectively, with 10 bases between them. This CDR3 has 13 residues. The CDR3 DNA follows: TGCAGTGCTACTACTAGCTATAATGAAAAACTGTTTTTT. This encodes CSATTSYNEKLFF.

The table lists this clonotype with a few counts. The chain combines TRBV20-1 with TRBJ2-5; D is ambiguous. This CDR3 has 11 residues. With 6 bases removed from V and 6 bases from J, the gap between germline ends came to 11 bases. Germline-derived CDR1 and CDR2 are DFQATT and SNEGSKA (reference sequence). CDR3 sequence (DNA): TGCAGTGCCCAACATGGGCAGACCCAGTACTTC. Protein: CSAQHGQTQYF.

The chain links TRBV20-1 to TRBJ1-5; D is unclear. Trimming left V 5 bases short and J 0 bases short, with 8 bases between. The CDR3 totals 13 residues. CDR1 is DFQATT, CDR2 SNEGSKA, per germline (reference sequence). CDR3 in DNA: TGCAGTGCTGCCCGAGTTAGCAATCAGCCCCAGCATTTT. Its protein product is CSAARVSNQPQHF.

V is TRBV29-1 and J is TRBJ1-2; 8 nucleotides match TRBD1. CDR1 and CDR2 from the germline V gene are SQVTM and ANQGSEA. This CDR3 is 14 amino acids long. The V segment lost 1 base and the J segment 7 bases; nucleotides outside the gene matches: 8. The DNA of the CDR3 is TGCAGCGTTGAAGGAATCCAGGGGGCTGGTGGCTACACCTTC. This sequence encodes CSVEGIQGAGGYTF.

The rearrangement uses TRBV20-1 and TRBJ2-1, with D possibly TRBD2 on 6 matching bases. Germline V lookup: CDR1 DFQATT, CDR2 SNEGSKA (reference sequence). The CDR3 length is 14 residues. V dropped 1 base and J dropped 3 bases, with 10 bases sitting between them. In nucleotides, the CDR3 is TGCAGTGCTAGAGGTAGCGGAGACTACAATGAGCAGTTCTTC. It is translated as CSARGSGDYNEQFF.

As to this clonotype: The limits of the CDR3 on the DNA are not certain, so only TCRdb's listed CDR3 is given. The V and J genes are TRBV28 and TRBJ1-2; the table names TRBD1, a call not compared with the DNA. The length of the CDR3 is 14 amino acids, counting both ends. Germline CDR1 is MDHEN and CDR2 is SYDVKM. The CDR3 loop reads CASSFFGQGFGYTF.

The V and J genes are TRBV6-1 and TRBJ2-7; 7 nucleotides align to TRBD2. Germline CDR1 MNHNS, CDR2 SASEGT. V gave up 2 bases and J gave up 3 bases; unmatched junction bases: 13. The CDR3 is 17 residues long. CDR3 amino acids: CASSESLAVSLIYEQYF. The CDR3 DNA sequence: TGTGCCAGCAGTGAAAGTCTAGCGGTTAGCCTAATCTACGAGCAGTACTTC.

This clonotype was counted only a few times. The V gene is TRBV3-1, the J gene TRBJ2-1; a possible D gene is TRBD2 (7 bases). Deletions cut 5 bases from V and 0 bases from J, with 29 bases between. The CDR3 is 21 amino acids. In germline, CDR1 is LGHDT, CDR2 YNNKEL (reference sequence). In DNA form, the CDR3 reads TGTGCCAGCAGCTACCTAGTGGCTGGCGGGGGCGACCTCAGCTCCTACAATGAGCAGTTCTTC. It specifies CASSYLVAGGGDLSSYNEQFF.

The V and J genes are TRBV7-3 and TRBJ2-1, with a tentative D call TRBD2 (6 bases). Germline V gene lookup returns CDR1 SGHTA and CDR2 FQGTGA. CDR3 length: 14 amino acids. V lost 3 bases, J lost 4 bases, and 10 bases lay in between. The CDR3 sequence: CASSFGGMYNEQFF. The CDR3 DNA reads as TGTGCCAGCAGCTTCGGGGGTATGTACAATGAGCAGTTCTTC.

V usage is TRBV6-2 or TRBV6-3 and J usage is TRBJ1-2; weak D call: TRBD1 (5 bases). CDR3 size: 13 residues. Deletions cut 7 bases from V and 2 bases from J, with 11 bases between. Germline values: CDR1 MNHEY, CDR2 SVGEGT. The DNA for the CDR3 is TGTGCCAGCAAAGGACGGACAAACTATGGCTACACCTTC. Encoded protein: CASKGRTNYGYTF.

The chain carries TRBV7-2 and TRBJ2-7; D may be TRBD1 (6 bases). Germline CDR1 reads SGHTA; CDR2 reads FQGNSA. V was pared by 1 base and J by 7 bases, with 17 bases between. The CDR3 spans 15 residues. The CDR3 bases are TGTGCCAGCAGCTTAGTTGTCAGGGGCCTCGAAGAGCAGTACTTC. Translated, it gives CASSLVVRGLEEQYF.

Here the CDR3 DNA reads TGTGCCAGCAGCTTTATGGGACAGTACTCCTACGAGCAGTACTTC. Protein: CASSFMGQYSYEQYF. V gene TRBV7-2 combines with J gene TRBJ2-7, with 7 bases lining up with TRBD1. With 3 bases clipped from V and 0 bases from J, the junction kept 5 bases outside the gene matches. Germline V gene data show CDR1 as SGHTA and CDR2 as FQGNSA. The CDR3 length is 15 residues.

The gene calls are TRBV30 and TRBJ2-7; 10 bases are a match to TRBD1. V lost 1 base and J lost 11; bases outside the gene matches: 11. The CDR3 runs 14 residues. The germline gives CDR1 GTSNPN, CDR2 SVGIG (reference sequence). The CDR3 nucleotides read TGTGCCTGGAGTGCTCGGACAGGGGGATTTTTAGAGTACTTC. Its protein is CAWSARTGGFLEYF.

The chain combines TRBV11-1 with TRBJ1-1; D uncertain. Trimming pared 2 bases from V and 3 bases from J, leaving 19 bases between. The CDR3 has 17 residues. The germline V gene encodes CDR1 SGHAT and CDR2 FQDESV (reference sequence). The chain's CDR3 is CASSLIRQLRDYTEAFF. As DNA, the CDR3 is TGTGCCAGCAGCTTAATCCGTCAGCTAAGAGACTACACTGAAGCTTTCTTT.

With respect to this clonotype: Since a much larger clone is just one base distant, this may be a read error. This sequence joins TRBV19 and TRBJ2-1; 7 bases match TRBD2. The J call may be in error: the DNA end matches TRBJ2-7 better. Germline CDR1 is LNHDA and CDR2 is SQIVND (reference sequence). CDR3 length: 14 residues. The CDR3 nucleotides are TGTGCCAGTAGTATTGGGGGAGGGTACAATGAGCAGTACTTC. Protein product: CASSIGGGYNEQYF.

This chain connects TRBV7-2 to TRBJ2-3; 7 bases fit TRBD2. The trim removed 5 bases at V and 2 bases at J, leaving 13 bases unmatched. From germline, CDR1 is SGHTA and CDR2 FQGNSA. CDR3 length: 17 amino acids. CDR3 in amino acids: CASSQRRGGSLTDTQYF. The CDR3 DNA follows: TGTGCCAGCAGCCAAAGGCGGGGCGGGAGCCTCACAGATACGCAGTATTTT.

This sequence joins TRBV6-1 and TRBJ2-1; 9 nucleotides match TRBD2. The CDR3 runs to 16 residues. In germline, CDR1 is MNHNS, CDR2 SASEGT. The ends lost 6 bases at V and 4 bases at J; junction bases unmatched: 10. The CDR3 DNA follows: TGTGCCAGCAGGGCGGGGGGGGTCGAACCTTACAATGAGCAGTTCTTC. Translating it yields CASRAGGVEPYNEQFF.

The V call is TRBV7-9, the J call TRBJ2-7; D is ambiguous. V lost 3 bases and J 2 bases, leaving 14 bases between the germline ends. The germline V gene encodes CDR1 SEHNR and CDR2 FQNEAQ (reference sequence). This CDR3 spans 15 amino acids. CDR3 sequence reads: CASSFAGRNPYEQYF. CDR3 in DNA: TGTGCCAGCAGCTTTGCAGGCCGGAACCCCTACGAGCAGTACTTC.